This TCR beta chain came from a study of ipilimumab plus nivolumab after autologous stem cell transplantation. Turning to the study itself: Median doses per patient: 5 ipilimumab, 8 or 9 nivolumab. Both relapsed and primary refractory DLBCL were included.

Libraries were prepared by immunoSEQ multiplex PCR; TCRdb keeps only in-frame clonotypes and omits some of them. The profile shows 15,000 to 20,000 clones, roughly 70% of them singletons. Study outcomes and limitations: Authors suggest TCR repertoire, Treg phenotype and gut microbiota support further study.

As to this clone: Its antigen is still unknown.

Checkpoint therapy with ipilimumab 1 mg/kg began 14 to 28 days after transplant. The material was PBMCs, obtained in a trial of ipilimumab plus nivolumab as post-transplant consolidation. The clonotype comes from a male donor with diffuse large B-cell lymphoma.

For the CDR3, the DNA is TGTGCCTGGAGTGTAAACAGGGGGGAGACCCAGTACTTC. Its translation: CAWSVNRGETQYF. J is TRBJ2-5 and V is TRBV30; 8 nucleotides line up with TRBD1. Germline CDR1 and CDR2: GTSNPN and SVGIG (reference sequence). This CDR3 comprises 13 residues. The junction had 2 bases not matched to a gene; V was cut back by 0 bases and J by 5 bases.